This T cell receptor (beta chain) was sequenced during a study of T cells in localized non-small cell lung cancer. Here immunoSEQ multiplex PCR was the method, and the copy in TCRdb shows in-frame clones only, minus some. This sample yields approximately 140,000 clones, of which roughly 90% are seen a single time; approximately 1.5% belongs to the top ten. The sequences come from peripheral blood, collected before any cancer treatment. The TCR sequence derives from an older female donor with stage I lung adenocarcinoma.

As DNA, the CDR3 is TGTGCCAGCAGCTTGACAGGGATAGTGAACACTGAAGCTTTCTTT. This encodes CASSLTGIVNTEAFF. The chain uses TRBV13 and TRBJ1-1; 7 bases map to TRBD1. V lost 3 bases and J lost 0; bases outside the gene matches: 4. CDR1 is PRHDT, CDR2 FYEKMQ, per germline (reference sequence). There are 15 residues in the CDR3.